Shown below are 16 T cell receptor beta chains from a single sample sequenced in a study of shared clonotypes between healthy human individuals. Only in-frame clones appear in the TCRdb table, and some are missing; sequencing was by immunoSEQ multiplex PCR. Seen here are about 490,000 clones, less than 80% observed once, and the top ten hold roughly 13%. The sample taken for sequencing was PBMCs. Receptors originate from a woman aged 40 to 50 in good health. Some clones in this sample may be carry-over from other donors' samples.

The V and J genes are TRBV7-9 and TRBJ2-5; TRBD2 might be the D (5 bases). The J call may not be correct, given that the DNA end is closer to TRBJ2-7. The CDR3 has 17 residues. CDR1 is SEHNR, CDR2 FQNEAQ, per germline (reference sequence). The chain's CDR3 is CASSLDPERIWSYEQYF. CDR3 sequence (DNA): TGTGCCAGCAGCTTAGACCCGGAGCGGATATGGTCCTACGAGCAGTACTTC.

CDR3 sequence: CASSLDGVGLAGVETQYF. CDR3 DNA sequence: TGTGCCAGCAGCTTGGATGGTGTGGGATTAGCGGGAGTAGAGACCCAGTACTTC. The gene calls are TRBV5-6 and TRBJ2-5; 9 nucleotides match TRBD2. Looked up from germline, CDR1 is SGHDT and CDR2 is YYEEEE. CDR3 length: 18 residues. The trim removed 0 bases at V and 4 bases at J, leaving 13 bases unmatched.

The chain has TRBV27 and TRBJ2-7; D is perhaps TRBD1 (6 bases). With 6 bases removed from V and 7 bases from J, the gap between germline ends came to 22 bases. The CDR3 is 15 amino acids. The germline gives CDR1 MNHEY, CDR2 SMNVEV (reference sequence). The CDR3 DNA is TGTGCCAGCAGCAAATCAGGGGCCCTCGGTGGGGAGCAGTACTTC. Translation: CASSKSGALGGEQYF.

The chain has TRBV7-2 and TRBJ1-5, with D unresolved. The ends were cut back, 5 bases at V and 2 bases at J, with 10 bases in the middle. Germline V gene lookup returns CDR1 SGHTA and CDR2 FQGNSA. There are 14 residues in the CDR3. Here the CDR3 reads CASSRRGGNQPQHF. CDR3 nucleotides: TGTGCCAGCAGCCGCCGCGGCGGCAATCAGCCCCAGCATTTT.

CDR3 sequence: CAWSSGQGRSEKLFF. The CDR3 bases are TGTGCCTGGAGCTCAGGGCAGGGGCGATCTGAAAAACTGTTTTTT. The rearrangement uses TRBV30 and TRBJ1-4; maybe TRBD1 (6 bases). The V gene lost 3 bases and the J gene lost 7 bases, with 18 bases spanning the gap. The CDR3 is 15 residues long. Per the germline V gene, CDR1 is GTSNPN and CDR2 is SVGIG (reference sequence). Supplemented by reference TRBV30 and TRBJ1-4, the full variable domain reads SQTIHQWPATLVQPVGSPLSLECTVEGTSNPNLYWYRQAAGRGLQLLFYSVGIGQISSEVPQNLSASRPQDRQFILSSKKLLLSDSGFYLCAWSSGQGRSEKLFFGSGTQLSVL.

This clone was seen many times. This sequence joins TRBV25-1 and TRBJ1-5; D is unclear. Germline CDR1 MGHDK, CDR2 SYGVNS. V lost 0 bases and J lost 5, with 5 bases in between. This CDR3 has 13 amino acids. CDR3 loop: CASSEYFDQPQHF. CDR3 bases: TGTGCCAGCAGTGAATATTTTGATCAGCCCCAGCATTTT. The full variable domain, completed using reference TRBV25-1 and TRBJ1-5, is EADIYQTPRYLVIGTGKKITLECSQTMGHDKMYWYQQDPGMELHLIHYSYGVNSTEKGDLSSESTVSRIRTEHFPLTLESARPSHTSQYLCASSEYFDQPQHFGDGTRLSIL.

The chain employs TRBV10-3 and TRBJ2-2; the D is unclear. From germline, CDR1 is ENHRY and CDR2 SYGVKD. Trimming took off 7 bases at V and 3 bases at J, with 12 bases between the two ends. The CDR3 covers 14 residues. The CDR3 nucleotides are TGTGCCATCAAGACGGAGCAGGACACCGGGGAGCTGTTTTTT. Translated, it gives CAIKTEQDTGELFF.

The chain recombines TRBV5-1 with TRBJ1-3; 8 positions agree with TRBD1. The CDR3 totals 14 residues. Trimming at V came to 6 bases and at J to 7 bases, leaving 9 bases not matched to a gene. CDR1 and CDR2 from the germline V gene are SGHRS and YFSETQ. The DNA of the CDR3 is TGCGCCAGCACCCAAGGACAGGGTGGGAACACCATATATTTT. As protein: CASTQGQGGNTIYF.

This clone was counted between two and nine times. The chain carries TRBV11-2 and TRBJ2-5, with 10 positions matching TRBD2. Per the germline V gene, CDR1 is SGHAT and CDR2 is FQNNGV. Germline trimming cut 2 bases from V and 5 bases from J; bases unmatched to any gene: 5. There are 15 residues in the CDR3. DNA of the CDR3: TGTGCCAGCAGCTTAAGCGGGAGGGCGCGGGAGACCCAGTACTTC. Translation: CASSLSGRARETQYF.

The rearrangement joins TRBV9 to TRBJ2-1, with D possibly TRBD2 on 5 matching bases. The CDR3 sequence is 13 residues long. Germline lookup yields CDR1 SGDLS and CDR2 YYNGEE. V was clipped by 1 base and J by 7 bases, with 9 bases between them. The CDR3 coding sequence is TGTGCCAGCAGCGTACGGACTGTTAATGAGCAGTTCTTC. Translated: CASSVRTVNEQFF.

The chain uses TRBV19 and TRBJ2-7; the D gene is possibly TRBD2 (6 bases). The V gene lost 4 bases and the J gene lost 2 bases, with 15 bases spanning the gap. Germline values: CDR1 LNHDA, CDR2 SQIVND (reference sequence). The CDR3 is made up of 15 amino acids. DNA of the CDR3: TGTGCCAGTAGTAGCTGGGACTCCCGACCCTACGAGCAGTACTTC. This codes for CASSSWDSRPYEQYF.

The J gene is TRBJ1-2, the V gene TRBV6-1, with D possibly matching TRBD1 (5 bases). The CDR3 totals 14 residues. The germline CDR1 and CDR2 sequences are MNHNS and SASEGT. V lost 2 bases to trimming and J lost 7 bases, with 14 bases between them. Written as DNA, the CDR3 is TGTGCCAGCAGTGAACAGGGAGGGGCCGGTGGCTACACCTTC. Protein: CASSEQGGAGGYTF.

For the CDR3, the DNA is TGTGCCAGCACCCGAGGGGGCGCCTTCGGGAAACTGTTTTTT. Translating gives CASTRGGAFGKLFF. The gene calls are TRBV2 and TRBJ1-4; 7 nucleotides align to TRBD1. The trim removed 7 bases at V and 11 bases at J, leaving 13 bases unmatched. The V gene's germline CDR1 is SNHLY and CDR2 FYNNEI. This CDR3 is built from 14 residues.

CDR3 loop: CASRGGTSGSLHEQFF. CDR3 DNA: TGTGCCAGCAGGGGGGGGACTAGCGGGAGTCTCCATGAGCAGTTCTTC. This sequence joins TRBV28 and TRBJ2-1; 14 bases align to TRBD2. This CDR3 has 16 amino acids. V gave up 6 bases and J gave up 8 bases; unmatched junction bases: 9. The germline gives CDR1 MDHEN, CDR2 SYDVKM. The full variable domain, its missing parts supplied by reference TRBV28 and TRBJ2-1, is DVKVTQSSRYLVKRTGEKVFLECVQDMDHENMFWYRQDPGLGLRLIYFSYDVKMKEKGDIPEGYSVSREKKERFSLILESASTNQTSMYLCASRGGTSGSLHEQFFGPGTRLTVL.

In this sample, this clone turned up a few times. J is TRBJ2-1 and V is TRBV27; D could derive from TRBD1 or TRBD2 (5 bases each). The CDR3 totals 12 residues. CDR1 and CDR2 (germline): MNHEY, SMNVEV (reference sequence). V gave up 11 bases and J gave up 1 base, with 9 bases separating them. The CDR3 reads CAGGPSYNEQFF. CDR3 nucleotide sequence: TGTGCCGGGGGACCATCCTACAATGAGCAGTTCTTC.

The rearrangement uses TRBV7-9 and TRBJ2-1; 8 nucleotides match TRBD2. Trimming cost V 2 bases and J 9 bases; bases outside gene matches: 0. The CDR3 is made up of 12 amino acids. Germline CDR1 is SEHNR and CDR2 is FQNEAQ (reference sequence). This chain's CDR3 is CASSLLAGEQFF. CDR3 in DNA: TGTGCCAGCAGCTTACTAGCGGGTGAGCAGTTCTTC.